This T cell receptor beta chain came from a study of blood T cell repertoires in COVID-19. The data were produced by immunoSEQ multiplex PCR, yet TCRdb's version contains in-frame clones alone and is incomplete. The sample has some 330,000 clones, roughly nine tenths seen once. V lost 1 base and J lost 7, with 13 bases in between. The CDR3 extends over 14 amino acids. Germline loops: CDR1 LGHNA, CDR2 YNFKEQ. In terms of age and location, participants ranged from roughly 18 to 95 years and lived in about two dozen US areas. Cohort 3 recovered donors had two negative PCRs, clearance, or symptom resolution. This clone occurred once.

This rearrangement joins TRBV4-2 to TRBJ1-1, with D perhaps TRBD1 (5 bases). The TCR comes from a young woman who had recovered from COVID-19. The sequenced material came from PBMCs or T cells enriched from blood (not recorded which). This CDR3 is CASSQGRGRGEAFF. As DNA, the CDR3 is TGTGCCAGCAGCCAAGGGAGGGGAAGGGGTGAAGCTTTCTTT.